A selection of T cell receptor beta chains follows, all from one sample in a study of T cell changes during pregnancy in multiple sclerosis. Data came from immunoSEQ multiplex PCR; TCRdb stores just in-frame clones and leaves some out. The table lists fewer than 75,000 clones, more than 85% of them singletons, with about 2.5% in the top ten. Sequences were derived from peripheral blood, sampled in the first trimester of pregnancy. These TCRs come from a female donor with multiple sclerosis, enrolled in a pregnancy study. The CDR3 runs from the conserved cysteine through the conserved F or W. D genes are given only for firm matches. Only part of the rows carry a size: once, few, many, or a class if the clone is expanded.

TRBJ1-2	TRBV2	-	TRBD1	CASSEVLRTGGGYTF	TGTGCCAGCAGTGAAGTCCTCCGGACAGGGGGTGGCTACACCTTC
TRBJ2-7	TRBV30	-	TRBD1	CAWRRTGNSYEQYF	TGTGCCTGGAGGAGGACAGGGAACTCCTACGAGCAGTACTTC
TRBJ2-3	TRBV28	-	TRBD2	CASNSYSGRGTDTQYF	TGTGCCAGCAATTCTTATAGCGGGAGAGGGACAGATACGCAGTATTTT
TRBJ2-7	TRBV27	-	TRBD2	CASSFGGGVYEQYF	TGTGCCAGCAGTTTCGGCGGGGGGGTTTACGAGCAGTACTTC
TRBJ2-1	TRBV7-2	-	TRBD2	CASSPTSGREGEQFF	TGTGCCAGCAGCCCGACTAGCGGGAGGGAAGGTGAGCAGTTCTTC
TRBJ1-2	TRBV30	-	-	CAWTEGGLYGYTF	TGTGCCTGGACTGAGGGGGGACTATATGGCTACACCTTC
TRBJ2-3	TRBV7-3	-	TRBD2	CASSPSGRAPDTQYF	TGTGCCAGCAGCCCTAGCGGGAGGGCCCCAGATACGCAGTATTTT
TRBJ2-3	TRBV11-2	-	TRBD2	CASSPRGAGGPRDTQYF	TGTGCCAGCAGCCCCCGGGGGGCGGGAGGGCCGAGAGATACGCAGTATTTT
TRBJ1-1	TRBV7-6	-	TRBD1	CASSLAIGQGATEAFF	TGTGCCAGCAGCTTAGCTATAGGACAGGGGGCTACTGAAGCTTTCTTT
TRBJ1-5	TRBV19	-	-	CASSIEGRLQPQHF	TGTGCCAGTAGTATAGAAGGGAGGCTTCAGCCCCAGCATTTT
TRBJ1-2	TRBV9	-	TRBD1	CASSTPRDRGIGKYGYTF	TGTGCCAGCAGCACCCCGCGGGACAGGGGTATAGGGAAGTATGGCTACACCTTC
TRBJ2-1	TRBV19	once	-	CATRGRGRNEQFF	TGTGCCACTAGGGGGCGGGGGAGAAATGAGCAGTTCTTC
TRBJ2-7	TRBV4-2	-	-	CASSRGGGWNEQYF	TGTGCCAGCAGCCGGGGAGGGGGATGGAACGAGCAGTACTTC
TRBJ2-7	TRBV14	once	-	CASSQAEGVNYEQYF	TGTGCCAGCAGCCAGGCCGAGGGGGTCAACTACGAGCAGTACTTC
TRBJ1-1	TRBV19	few	-	CASSIPGSAEAFF	TGTGCCAGTAGTATCCCGGGAAGCGCTGAAGCTTTCTTT
TRBJ2-1	TRBV10-2	-	-	CALRREPYNEQFF	TGCGCCCTTAGAAGGGAGCCCTACAATGAGCAGTTCTTC
TRBJ1-2	TRBV2	-	-	CASSERGGHLARGGYTF	TGTGCCAGCAGTGAAAGGGGGGGACACTTAGCCCGCGGTGGCTACACCTTC
TRBJ2-5	TRBV28	-	TRBD2	CASSSLTSGSETQYF	TGTGCCAGCAGTTCGCTGACTAGCGGGAGTGAGACCCAGTACTTC
TRBJ2-7	TRBV7-9	-	-	CASSQTDYEQYF	TGTGCCAGCAGCCAAACAGATTACGAGCAGTACTTC
TRBJ1-1	TRBV5-5	-	TRBD1	CASGGDRDTEAFF	TGTGCCAGCGGGGGAGACAGGGATACTGAAGCTTTCTTT
TRBJ2-1	TRBV6-5	once	TRBD2	CASSSGTSGYNEQFF	TGTGCCAGCAGTTCCGGGACTAGCGGGTACAATGAGCAGTTCTTC
TRBJ2-7	TRBV13	-	TRBD2	CASSPHRTSGTYEQYF	TGTGCCAGCAGCCCCCACAGGACTAGCGGGACCTACGAGCAGTACTTC
TRBJ1-5	TRBV28	-	TRBD1	CASSPRTGLSNQPQHF	TGTGCCAGCAGTCCTAGGACAGGGCTCAGCAATCAGCCCCAGCATTTT
TRBJ2-1	TRBV27	once	TRBD2	CASSSPTSGRQNEQFF	TGTGCCAGCAGTTCCCCGACTAGCGGGAGGCAGAATGAGCAGTTCTTC
TRBJ2-3	TRBV18	-	TRBD2	CASSPTAGGLTDTQYF	TGTGCCAGCTCACCGACGGCGGGGGGGCTGACAGATACGCAGTATTTT
TRBJ1-1	TRBV5-4	-	TRBD1	CASSLRGTNTEAFF	TGTGCCAGCAGCCTCAGGGGGACGAACACTGAAGCTTTCTTT
TRBJ2-5	TRBV5-5	-	-	CASSGVEGETQYF	TGTGCCAGCAGCGGGGTAGAGGGAGAGACCCAGTACTTC
TRBJ2-5	TRBV5-1	-	TRBD1	CASSSGTGGETQYF	TGCGCCAGCAGCTCCGGGACAGGGGGAGAGACCCAGTACTTC
TRBJ2-5	TRBV2	-	TRBD1	CASSAGTGARETQYF	TGTGCCAGCAGTGCCGGGACAGGGGCCCGAGAGACCCAGTACTTC
TRBJ2-7	TRBV19	once	TRBD2	CASSPRAGGSSYEQYF	TGTGCCAGTAGTCCCCGGGCCGGGGGGAGCTCCTACGAGCAGTACTTC
TRBJ2-1	TRBV27	-	TRBD2	CASSGRGRGGSSYNEQFF	TGTGCCAGCAGTGGAAGGGGGCGGGGGGGGAGCTCCTACAATGAGCAGTTCTTC
TRBJ1-5	TRBV5-5	-	-	CASSLTGSLSNQPQHF	TGTGCCAGCAGCTTGACGGGGAGTCTTAGCAATCAGCCCCAGCATTTT
TRBJ2-1	TRBV6-5	-	TRBD1	CASSRQGSTEQFF	TGTGCCAGCAGTAGACAGGGGTCCACTGAGCAGTTCTTC